The rows below give T cell receptor beta chains drawn from one sample of a study of blood T cell repertoires in COVID-19. Measured with immunoSEQ multiplex PCR; TCRdb has only the in-frame clones, and not every one. The sample has about 390,000 clones, approximately 89% seen once. Material for sequencing was peripheral blood. These receptors all stem from a woman aged 60-70 years with COVID-19, enrolled during active disease. Each CDR3 is given with its conserved first and last residue. Fields, in order: V gene, J gene, CDR3 length, D gene, clone size, CDR3 protein. D genes are given only for firm matches. Clone size is given for some rows only: seen once, a few or many times, or a class if the clone is expanded.

V gene: TRBV6-1; J gene: TRBJ2-5; CDR3 length: 16; D gene: .; clone size: few; CDR3 protein: CASSEVPTGTQETQYF
V gene: TRBV13; J gene: TRBJ2-3; CDR3 length: 14; D gene: .; clone size: once; CDR3 protein: CASSLGDQADTQYF
V gene: TRBV18; J gene: TRBJ1-1; CDR3 length: 16; D gene: TRBD1; clone size: .; CDR3 protein: CASSPTGGKVDTEAFF
V gene: TRBV5-4; J gene: TRBJ2-5; CDR3 length: 11; D gene: .; clone size: .; CDR3 protein: CASNLGETQYF
V gene: TRBV18; J gene: TRBJ1-1; CDR3 length: 13; D gene: .; clone size: .; CDR3 protein: CASSPQREIEAFF
V gene: TRBV5-1; J gene: TRBJ1-2; CDR3 length: 16; D gene: TRBD1; clone size: .; CDR3 protein: CASSLGQGAFNYGYTF
V gene: TRBV28; J gene: TRBJ2-2; CDR3 length: 15; D gene: TRBD1; clone size: .; CDR3 protein: CASRLDRVGSGELFF
V gene: TRBV11-2; J gene: TRBJ2-1; CDR3 length: 15; D gene: TRBD2; clone size: .; CDR3 protein: CASTTTSGGENEQFF
V gene: TRBV6-5; J gene: TRBJ2-7; CDR3 length: 14; D gene: .; clone size: .; CDR3 protein: CASSKGDAVYEQYF
V gene: TRBV19; J gene: TRBJ1-4; CDR3 length: 15; D gene: .; clone size: .; CDR3 protein: CASSAQGRWYEKLFF
V gene: TRBV27; J gene: TRBJ2-5; CDR3 length: 15; D gene: TRBD2; clone size: .; CDR3 protein: CASSFSGGYPGDQYF
V gene: TRBV5-1; J gene: TRBJ1-1; CDR3 length: 15; D gene: .; clone size: .; CDR3 protein: CASRAQGYGNTEAFF
V gene: TRBV3-1/TRBV3-2; J gene: TRBJ1-2; CDR3 length: 13; D gene: .; clone size: .; CDR3 protein: CASSQDGAWGYTF
V gene: TRBV19; J gene: TRBJ1-2; CDR3 length: 18; D gene: TRBD1; clone size: once; CDR3 protein: CASKLPGTGGAGIYGYTF
V gene: TRBV20-1; J gene: TRBJ2-1; CDR3 length: 13; D gene: .; clone size: .; CDR3 protein: CSASKLRDNEQFF
V gene: TRBV6-5; J gene: TRBJ2-3; CDR3 length: 15; D gene: .; clone size: .; CDR3 protein: CASRTGPSVRDTQYF
V gene: TRBV20-1; J gene: TRBJ1-2; CDR3 length: 13; D gene: .; clone size: .; CDR3 protein: CSASSGANYGYTF
V gene: TRBV30; J gene: TRBJ2-7; CDR3 length: 12; D gene: .; clone size: once; CDR3 protein: CAWSGQAYEQYF
V gene: TRBV9; J gene: TRBJ1-3; CDR3 length: 15; D gene: TRBD1; clone size: .; CDR3 protein: CASSADRGGVSTIYF
V gene: TRBV5-4; J gene: TRBJ1-1; CDR3 length: 15; D gene: .; clone size: .; CDR3 protein: CASSLLKGARTEAFF
V gene: TRBV5-1; J gene: TRBJ2-2; CDR3 length: 12; D gene: .; clone size: .; CDR3 protein: CASRQNTGELFF
V gene: TRBV29-1; J gene: TRBJ1-1; CDR3 length: 14; D gene: TRBD1; clone size: .; CDR3 protein: CSASTGAMNTEAFF
V gene: TRBV5-1; J gene: TRBJ2-2; CDR3 length: 14; D gene: .; clone size: few; CDR3 protein: CASSTQQGIGELFF
V gene: TRBV18; J gene: TRBJ1-2; CDR3 length: 14; D gene: TRBD1; clone size: .; CDR3 protein: CASSQDRVIGGYTF
V gene: TRBV6-5; J gene: TRBJ2-7; CDR3 length: 13; D gene: TRBD1; clone size: .; CDR3 protein: CASTDRASYEQYF
V gene: TRBV18; J gene: TRBJ1-5; CDR3 length: 17; D gene: TRBD1; clone size: .; CDR3 protein: CASSPPGTGGLNQPQHF
V gene: TRBV1; J gene: TRBJ2-4; CDR3 length: 15; D gene: .; clone size: .; CDR3 protein: CTSSRGAVAKNIQYF
V gene: TRBV3-1/TRBV3-2; J gene: TRBJ1-2; CDR3 length: 17; D gene: TRBD1; clone size: .; CDR3 protein: CASSLGTGATLAYGYTF
V gene: TRBV10-3; J gene: TRBJ1-5; CDR3 length: 17; D gene: .; clone size: .; CDR3 protein: CAISESGTEWSNQPQHF
V gene: TRBV9; J gene: TRBJ2-7; CDR3 length: 16; D gene: .; clone size: .; CDR3 protein: CASSSSAGTGSYEQYF
V gene: TRBV7-9; J gene: TRBJ2-7; CDR3 length: 16; D gene: .; clone size: few; CDR3 protein: CASSLVPDIFRYEQYF
V gene: TRBV6-5; J gene: TRBJ1-5; CDR3 length: 16; D gene: .; clone size: .; CDR3 protein: CASSYSWGGGNQPQHF
V gene: TRBV3-1/TRBV3-2; J gene: TRBJ1-2; CDR3 length: 17; D gene: TRBD1; clone size: .; CDR3 protein: CASSQDLGRQGSYGYTF
V gene: TRBV6-2/TRBV6-3; J gene: TRBJ1-5; CDR3 length: 15; D gene: TRBD1; clone size: .; CDR3 protein: CASSYVDRFNQPQHF
V gene: TRBV4-1; J gene: TRBJ2-1; CDR3 length: 15; D gene: TRBD1; clone size: .; CDR3 protein: CASSPHGTGVDEQFF
V gene: TRBV10-1; J gene: TRBJ2-3; CDR3 length: 16; D gene: TRBD2; clone size: once; CDR3 protein: CASSESASGDTDTQYF
V gene: TRBV5-1; J gene: TRBJ1-6; CDR3 length: 16; D gene: TRBD1; clone size: .; CDR3 protein: CASSPWDRSYNSPLHF
V gene: TRBV9; J gene: TRBJ2-2; CDR3 length: 13; D gene: .; clone size: .; CDR3 protein: CASSVDPTGELFF
V gene: TRBV4-1; J gene: TRBJ1-5; CDR3 length: 17; D gene: .; clone size: .; CDR3 protein: CASSPSDRPPGSQPQHF
V gene: TRBV3-1/TRBV3-2; J gene: TRBJ1-1; CDR3 length: 16; D gene: .; clone size: once; CDR3 protein: CASSVRDTYRNTEAFF
V gene: TRBV30; J gene: TRBJ2-2; CDR3 length: 12; D gene: TRBD2; clone size: many; CDR3 protein: CAWTSGVGELFF
V gene: TRBV6-5; J gene: TRBJ2-5; CDR3 length: 13; D gene: .; clone size: .; CDR3 protein: CASSYDRQETQYF
V gene: TRBV2; J gene: TRBJ1-3; CDR3 length: 13; D gene: .; clone size: .; CDR3 protein: CASNIGVGNTIYF
V gene: TRBV19; J gene: TRBJ1-1; CDR3 length: 15; D gene: TRBD1; clone size: .; CDR3 protein: CASSSPGTGGAEAFF
V gene: TRBV24-1; J gene: TRBJ2-6; CDR3 length: 13; D gene: .; clone size: once; CDR3 protein: CATRESGANVLTF